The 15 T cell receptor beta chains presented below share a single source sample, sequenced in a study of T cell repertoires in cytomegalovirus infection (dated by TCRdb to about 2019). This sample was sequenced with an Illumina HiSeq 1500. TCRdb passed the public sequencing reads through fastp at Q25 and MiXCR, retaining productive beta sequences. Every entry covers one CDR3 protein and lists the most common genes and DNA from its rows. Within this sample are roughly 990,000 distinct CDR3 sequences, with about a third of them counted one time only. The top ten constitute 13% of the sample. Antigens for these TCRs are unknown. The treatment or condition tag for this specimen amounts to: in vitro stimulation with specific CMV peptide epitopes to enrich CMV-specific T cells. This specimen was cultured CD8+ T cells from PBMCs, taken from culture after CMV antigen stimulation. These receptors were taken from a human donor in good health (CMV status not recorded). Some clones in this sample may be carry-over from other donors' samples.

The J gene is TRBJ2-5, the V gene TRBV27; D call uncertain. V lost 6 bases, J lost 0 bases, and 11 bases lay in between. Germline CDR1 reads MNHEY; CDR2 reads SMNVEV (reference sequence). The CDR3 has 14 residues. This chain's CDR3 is CASSQRRYQETQYF. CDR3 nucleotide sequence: TGTGCCAGCAGCCAAAGACGGTACCAAGAGACCCAGTACTTC.

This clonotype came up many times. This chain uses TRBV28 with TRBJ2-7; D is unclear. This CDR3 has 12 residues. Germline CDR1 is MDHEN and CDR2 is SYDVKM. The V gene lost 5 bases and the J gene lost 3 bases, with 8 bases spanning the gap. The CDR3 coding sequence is TGTGCCAGCAGTCCCGATAACTACGAGCAGTACGTC. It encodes CASSPDNYEQYV.

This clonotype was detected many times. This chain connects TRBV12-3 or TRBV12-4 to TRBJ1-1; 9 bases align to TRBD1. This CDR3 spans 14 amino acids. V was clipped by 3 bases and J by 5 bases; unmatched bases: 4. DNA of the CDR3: TGTGCCAGCAGTTTCGAGACAGGGGGAACTGAAGCTTTCTTT. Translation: CASSFETGGTEAFF.

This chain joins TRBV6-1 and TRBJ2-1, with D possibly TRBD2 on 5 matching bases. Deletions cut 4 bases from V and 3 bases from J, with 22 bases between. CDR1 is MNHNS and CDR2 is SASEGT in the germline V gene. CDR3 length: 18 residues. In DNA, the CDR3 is TGTGCCAGCAGTGCCCGGGCCGGAGTTAGCGTGGGCTACAATGAGCAGTTCTTC. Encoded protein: CASSARAGVSVGYNEQFF.

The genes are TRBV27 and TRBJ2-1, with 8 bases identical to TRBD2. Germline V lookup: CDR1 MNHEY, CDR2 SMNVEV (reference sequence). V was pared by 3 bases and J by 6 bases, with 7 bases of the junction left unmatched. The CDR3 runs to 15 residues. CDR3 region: CASSFSGTSPNEQFF. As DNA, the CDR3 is TGTGCCAGCAGTTTTTCCGGGACTAGTCCCAATGAGCAGTTCTTC.

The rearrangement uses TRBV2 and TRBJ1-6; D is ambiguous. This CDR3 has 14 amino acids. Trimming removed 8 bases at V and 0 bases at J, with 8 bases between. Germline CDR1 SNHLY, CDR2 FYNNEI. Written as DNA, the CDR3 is TGTGCCAGCGGCTATTACTCCTATAATTCACCCCTCCACTTT. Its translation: CASGYYSYNSPLHF.

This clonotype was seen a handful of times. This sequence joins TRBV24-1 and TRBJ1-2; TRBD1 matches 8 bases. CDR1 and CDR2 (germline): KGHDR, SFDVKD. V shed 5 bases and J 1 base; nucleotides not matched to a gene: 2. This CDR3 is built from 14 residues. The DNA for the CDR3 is TGTGCCACCAGTGGGACAGGGTATAACTATGGCTACACCTTC. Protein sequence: CATSGTGYNYGYTF.

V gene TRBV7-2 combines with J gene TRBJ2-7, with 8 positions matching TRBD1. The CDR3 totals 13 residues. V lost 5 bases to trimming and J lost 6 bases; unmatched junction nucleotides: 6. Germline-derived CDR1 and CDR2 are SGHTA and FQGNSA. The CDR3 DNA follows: TGTGCCAGCAGCGGGGACAGGCAGGCCGAGCAGTACTTC. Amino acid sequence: CASSGDRQAEQYF.

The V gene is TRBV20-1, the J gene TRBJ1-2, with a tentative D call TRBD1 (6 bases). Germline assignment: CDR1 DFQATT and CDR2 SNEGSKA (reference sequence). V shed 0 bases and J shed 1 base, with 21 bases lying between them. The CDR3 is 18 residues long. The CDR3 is CSARDGGQKDHFNYGYTF. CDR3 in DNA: TGCAGTGCTAGAGATGGCGGACAGAAGGACCACTTTAACTATGGCTACACCTTC.

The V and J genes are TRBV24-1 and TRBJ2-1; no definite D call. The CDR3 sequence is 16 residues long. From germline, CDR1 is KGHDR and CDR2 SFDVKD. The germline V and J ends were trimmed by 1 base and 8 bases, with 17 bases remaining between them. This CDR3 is CATSDFGHLKGYEQFF. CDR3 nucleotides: TGTGCCACCAGTGATTTCGGGCACCTGAAAGGCTATGAGCAGTTCTTC.

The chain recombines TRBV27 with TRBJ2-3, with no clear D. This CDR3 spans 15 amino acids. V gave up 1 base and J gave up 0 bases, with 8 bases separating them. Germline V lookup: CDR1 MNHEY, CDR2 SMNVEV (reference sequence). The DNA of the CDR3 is TGTGCCAGCAGTTTATTTTATCCTAGCACAGATACGCAGTATTTT. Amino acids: CASSLFYPSTDTQYF.

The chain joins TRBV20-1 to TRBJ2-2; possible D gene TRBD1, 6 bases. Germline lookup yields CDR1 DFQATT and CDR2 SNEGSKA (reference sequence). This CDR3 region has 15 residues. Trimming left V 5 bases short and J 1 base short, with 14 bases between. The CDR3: CSAESQGKNTGELFF. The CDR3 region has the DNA TGCAGTGCTGAATCACAGGGAAAGAACACCGGGGAGCTGTTTTTT.

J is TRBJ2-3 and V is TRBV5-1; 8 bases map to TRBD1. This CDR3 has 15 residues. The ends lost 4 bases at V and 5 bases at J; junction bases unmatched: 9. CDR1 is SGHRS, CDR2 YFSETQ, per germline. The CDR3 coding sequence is TGCGCCAGCAGCAGCCAAGACAGGGGACGAGATACGCAGTATTTT. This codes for CASSSQDRGRDTQYF.

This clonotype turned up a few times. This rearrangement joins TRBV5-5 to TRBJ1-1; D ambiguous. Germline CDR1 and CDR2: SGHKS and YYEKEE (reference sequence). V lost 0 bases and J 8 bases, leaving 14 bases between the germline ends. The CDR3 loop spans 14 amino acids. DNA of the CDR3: TGTGCCAGCAGCTTGGCCGAGGCTTCACTAGAAGCTTTCTTT. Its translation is CASSLAEASLEAFF.

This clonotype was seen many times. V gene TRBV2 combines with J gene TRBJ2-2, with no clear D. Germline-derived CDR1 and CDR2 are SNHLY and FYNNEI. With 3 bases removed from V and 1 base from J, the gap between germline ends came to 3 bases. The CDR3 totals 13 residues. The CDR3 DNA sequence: TGTGCCAGCAGTGAGCGGAACACCGGGGAGCTGTTTTTT. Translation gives CASSERNTGELFF.